This TCR beta chain was sequenced for a study of T cell changes during pregnancy in multiple sclerosis. Germline CDR1 MGHRA, CDR2 YSYEKL. V lost 1 base to trimming and J lost 9 bases, with 10 bases between them. CDR3 length: 13 residues. Assay: immunoSEQ multiplex PCR; the TCRdb copy retains only in-frame clones and omits some. The top ten hold around 6.7% of the sample, which has roughly 41,000 clones, 85% to 95% seen once. The sequence came from a female donor with multiple sclerosis, enrolled in a pregnancy study. The source was CD8+ T cells from peripheral blood mononuclear cells, collected in the third trimester of pregnancy. The gene calls are TRBV4-1 and TRBJ1-5, with D possibly being TRBD1 (5 bases). The chain's CDR3 is CASSQGGPGPQHF. In nucleotides, the CDR3 is TGCGCCAGCAGCCAAGGGGGCCCCGGGCCCCAGCATTTT.